One sample yielded the 32 T cell receptor beta chains listed below, sequenced in a study of blood T cell repertoires in COVID-19. Assay: immunoSEQ multiplex PCR; the TCRdb copy retains only in-frame clones and omits some. Of more than 300,000 clones in the sample, 90% are singletons; the top ten hold roughly 3.9%. The sample consisted of PBMCs or T cells enriched from blood (not recorded which). These receptors came from a woman aged 25-40 years who had been exposed to COVID-19.

The chain combines TRBV19 with TRBJ1-1; 10 bases agree with TRBD1. The germline gives CDR1 LNHDA, CDR2 SQIVND (reference sequence). The V and J ends lost 4 bases and 11 bases, in that order; junction bases with no gene match: 10. CDR3 length equals 14 residues. The CDR3 is CASSRDRGSLGAFF. In DNA, the CDR3 is TGTGCCAGTAGTAGGGACAGGGGTTCCCTTGGGGCTTTCTTT.

This chain links TRBV4-1 with TRBJ1-1, with 8 nucleotides matching TRBD1. Germline CDR1 reads MGHRA; CDR2 reads YSYEKL. The CDR3 runs 16 residues. V shed 3 bases, J shed 0 bases, and the junction held 6 bases outside the gene matches. In nucleotides, the CDR3 is TGCGCCAGCAGCCATATGCAGGGGGCTTTGAACACTGAAGCTTTCTTT. Translating gives CASSHMQGALNTEAFF.

The rearrangement links TRBV6-5 to TRBJ1-1; D not certain. Germline-derived CDR1 and CDR2 are MNHEY and SVGAGI. Trimming cost V 3 bases and J 3 bases, with 8 bases left between them. The CDR3 is 13 residues long. The CDR3 nucleotides are TGTGCCAGCAGTTATGGGCGCTACACTGAAGCTTTCTTT. This codes for CASSYGRYTEAFF.

This chain uses TRBV4-1 with TRBJ1-2, with 9 nucleotides matching TRBD1. Germline loops: CDR1 MGHRA, CDR2 YSYEKL. The V gene end was trimmed by 4 bases and the J gene end by 4 bases; junction bases not matched to a gene: 4. The CDR3 sequence is 14 residues long. CDR3 DNA: TGCGCCAGCAGCCGAGAGGGACAGGGCTATGGCTACACCTTC. It codes for CASSREGQGYGYTF.

The chain is built from TRBV11-2 and TRBJ2-3, with 13 bases aligning to TRBD2. The CDR3 is 16 amino acids. Trimming at V came to 5 bases and at J to 2 bases, leaving 4 bases not matched to a gene. Germline-derived CDR1 and CDR2 are SGHAT and FQNNGV. The CDR3 here is CASSSTSGGATDTQYF. The CDR3 nucleotides read TGTGCCAGCAGCAGCACTAGCGGGGGGGCCACAGATACGCAGTATTTT.

This chain uses TRBV18 with TRBJ2-1, with 12 bases aligning to TRBD1. The CDR3 has 16 residues. Germline-derived CDR1 and CDR2 are KGHSH and LQKENI. V trimming: 3 bases; J trimming: 3 bases; junction bases outside the gene matches: 3. CDR3 sequence: CASSPRDRGLYNEQFF. The CDR3 DNA reads TGTGCCAGCTCACCTCGGGACAGGGGGCTCTACAATGAGCAGTTCTTC.

This clone was detected only a few times. V is TRBV7-2 and J is TRBJ1-4; D gene unclear. This CDR3 has 14 residues. The V and J ends lost 3 bases and 8 bases respectively, with 13 bases between them. CDR1 is SGHTA, CDR2 FQGNSA, per germline. CDR3 sequence (DNA): TGTGCCAGCAGCTTTGAAGGGCGAGGGGAAAAACTGTTTTTT. It codes for CASSFEGRGEKLFF.

This clone came up once. The rearrangement joins TRBV4-3 to TRBJ2-3, with 8 bases that match TRBD2. Trimming at V came to 0 bases and at J to 0 bases, leaving 5 bases not matched to a gene. This CDR3 comprises 17 residues. From germline, CDR1 is LGHNA and CDR2 YSLEER. CDR3 amino acids: CASSQDPSGGSTDTQYF. The CDR3 bases are TGCGCCAGCAGCCAAGATCCAAGCGGGGGAAGCACAGATACGCAGTATTTT.

The chain combines TRBV18 with TRBJ2-7; TRBD2 might be the D (6 bases). Germline V gives CDR1 KGHSH, CDR2 LQKENI. The CDR3 contains 14 residues. V lost 3 bases to trimming and J lost 0 bases, with 9 bases between them. This CDR3 is CASSPGGYSYEQYF. The CDR3 region has the DNA TGTGCCAGCTCACCCGGGGGTTACTCCTACGAGCAGTACTTC.

This clone showed up just a few times. The chain carries TRBV9 and TRBJ1-2; tentative D call: TRBD1 (5 bases). The V gene's germline CDR1 is SGDLS and CDR2 YYNGEE. The CDR3 sequence is 17 residues long. Trimming cost V 3 bases and J 4 bases, with 22 bases left between them. DNA for the CDR3: TGTGCCAGCAGCGGGGGCGTAGGAGATGGTACGCTCTATGGCTACACCTTC. Its protein product is CASSGGVGDGTLYGYTF.

This chain uses TRBV10-2 with TRBJ2-2; TRBD1 matches 8 bases. The junction had 7 bases not matched to a gene; V was cut back by 10 bases and J by 6 bases. From germline, CDR1 is WSHSY and CDR2 SAAADI. The CDR3 contains 13 residues. CDR3 DNA: TGCGCCACCATCGACAGGGGCCCCGGGGAGCTGTTTTTT. Its translation is CATIDRGPGELFF.

This chain joins TRBV3-1 (or the pseudogene TRBV3-2) and TRBJ1-5; D not resolved. Germline assignment: CDR1 LGHDT and CDR2 YNNKEL (reference sequence). The length of the CDR3 is 17 residues. Trimming took off 1 base at V and 7 bases at J, with 20 bases between the two ends. CDR3 nucleotide sequence: TGTGCCAGCAGCCAAGGGGGAGTGTTCAAGCACGAACAGCCCCAGCATTTT. Protein product: CASSQGGVFKHEQPQHF.

The V gene is TRBV6-5, the J gene TRBJ2-3; D not certain. The CDR3 spans 12 residues. Germline V CDR1 and CDR2: MNHEY, SVGAGI. V lost 7 bases, J lost 3 bases, and 8 bases lay in between. CDR3: CASTPLTDTQYF. The DNA for the CDR3 is TGTGCCAGCACCCCCCTGACAGATACGCAGTATTTT.

The V call is TRBV4-3, the J call TRBJ2-1, with D possibly TRBD2 on 5 matching bases. The CDR3 has 13 residues. Trimming took 0 bases from V and 8 from J, leaving 8 bases between them. Germline V gene lookup returns CDR1 LGHNA and CDR2 YSLEER. CDR3 nucleotide sequence: TGCGCCAGCAGCCAAGATGAGGAGGATGAGCAGTTCTTC. This translates into CASSQDEEDEQFF.

This clone showed up just a few times. The chain carries TRBV5-1 and TRBJ2-1, with 12 positions matching TRBD1. Trimming removed 0 bases from V and 8 bases from J; junction bases left unmatched: 9. Germline V gene sequence: CDR1 SGHRS, CDR2 YFSETQ. The CDR3 runs to 17 residues. As DNA, the CDR3 is TGCGCCAGCAGCTTGGAGCTACGAGGGACAGGGGGCGATGAGCAGTTCTTC. Residues: CASSLELRGTGGDEQFF.

A single count supports this clone. The chain links TRBV6-5 to TRBJ1-2; weak D call: TRBD1 (6 bases). Germline V lookup: CDR1 MNHEY, CDR2 SVGAGI. CDR3 length equals 14 residues. Trimming took 7 bases from V and 2 from J, leaving 14 bases between them. The CDR3 sequence is CASTRTGLNYGYTF. CDR3 in DNA: TGTGCCAGCACTAGAACAGGGTTGAACTATGGCTACACCTTC.

This chain joins TRBV6-4 and TRBJ1-2; a possible D gene is TRBD1 (6 bases). The CDR3 sequence is 14 residues long. V lost 2 bases and J lost 6, with 13 bases in between. CDR1 and CDR2 (germline): MRHNA, SNTAGT. The chain's CDR3 is CASSDGTGMNGYTF. The CDR3 DNA sequence: TGTGCCAGCAGTGACGGAACAGGGATGAATGGCTACACCTTC.

J is TRBJ2-7 and V is TRBV29-1; TRBD2 might be the D (6 bases). V was cut by 4 bases and J by 4 bases, with 11 bases left in between. The CDR3 has 12 amino acids. The germline CDR1 and CDR2 sequences are SQVTM and ANQGSEA. DNA of the CDR3: TGCAGCGTTGGGGACGGGAGATACGAGCAGTACTTC. Translation: CSVGDGRYEQYF.

The rearrangement links TRBV4-2 to TRBJ1-2; D gene ambiguous. The CDR3 length is 13 residues. Germline values: CDR1 LGHNA, CDR2 YNFKEQ. The V end lost 7 bases, the J end lost 7 bases, and 16 bases lay between the germline ends. The CDR3 sequence is CASTERARGGYTF. The CDR3 region has the DNA TGTGCCAGCACCGAACGAGCTCGAGGTGGCTACACCTTC.

This rearrangement joins TRBV4-2 to TRBJ2-5; 7 bases line up with TRBD2. The germline V gene encodes CDR1 LGHNA and CDR2 YNFKEQ. The CDR3 has 15 residues. V was clipped by 4 bases and J by 3 bases; unmatched bases: 8. The CDR3 DNA follows: TGTGCCAGCAGCCCTACGGGGCTAGCGGAAGAGACCCAGTACTTC. Its protein is CASSPTGLAEETQYF.

The rearrangement joins TRBV30 to TRBJ1-2; no firm D call. Germline CDR1 is GTSNPN and CDR2 is SVGIG (reference sequence). The CDR3 is 13 amino acids. V gave up 3 bases and J gave up 4 bases, with 12 bases separating them. The CDR3 sequence: CAWRFGEGYGYTF. The CDR3 DNA reads TGTGCCTGGAGGTTCGGGGAGGGCTATGGCTACACCTTC.

The chain uses TRBV5-1 and TRBJ1-2; weak D call: TRBD1 (6 bases). The V end lost 3 bases, the J end lost 7 bases, and 19 bases lay between the germline ends. The germline V gene encodes CDR1 SGHRS and CDR2 YFSETQ. The CDR3 is 15 amino acids. The CDR3 DNA sequence: TGCGCCAGCAGCTCCCTGATTGCGAGGGGGGGTGGCTACACCTTC. Protein: CASSSLIARGGGYTF.

This rearrangement joins TRBV11-1 to TRBJ1-1; D remains ambiguous. The V end lost 9 bases, the J end lost 7 bases, and 15 bases lay between the germline ends. The CDR3 length is 12 residues. CDR1 and CDR2 (germline): SGHAT, FQDESV (reference sequence). The DNA of the CDR3 is TGTGCCAGGTTGCGGGAACACTATGAAGCTTTCTTT. Translated, it gives CARLREHYEAFF.

The V gene is TRBV6-5, the J gene TRBJ1-3, with D unclear. The CDR3 runs to 15 residues. CDR1 is MNHEY and CDR2 is SVGAGI in the germline V gene. Trimming shortened V by 3 bases and J by 0 bases, and 9 bases separated the two germline ends. This chain's CDR3 is CASSYTAFSGNTIYF. Written as DNA, the CDR3 is TGTGCCAGCAGTTATACAGCCTTCTCTGGAAACACCATATATTTT.

The rearrangement joins TRBV27 to TRBJ1-2, with D tentatively TRBD1 (5 bases). CDR1 is MNHEY and CDR2 is SMNVEV in the germline V gene (reference sequence). The CDR3 runs to 14 residues. V was pared by 2 bases and J by 3 bases, with 10 bases between. DNA of the CDR3: TGTGCCAGCAGTTTAAGGGAAGGGGACTATGGCTACACCTTC. It encodes CASSLREGDYGYTF.

The rearrangement joins TRBV29-1 to TRBJ2-7; D is possibly TRBD1 (5 bases). This CDR3 is 12 amino acids long. V lost 3 bases to trimming and J lost 5 bases, with 11 bases between them. Germline CDR1 and CDR2: SQVTM and ANQGSEA. CDR3 DNA sequence: TGCAGCGTTGACACAGGCTGGGACGAGCAGTACTTC. Translating gives CSVDTGWDEQYF.

V and J are TRBV14 and TRBJ2-1, with 8 nucleotides matching TRBD2. The germline gives CDR1 SGHDN, CDR2 FVKESK. The CDR3 covers 14 residues. V lost 4 bases, J lost 9 bases, and 8 bases stayed unmatched. This CDR3 reads CASSPPGLVREQFF. The CDR3 DNA reads as TGTGCCAGCAGCCCTCCGGGACTAGTTCGTGAGCAGTTCTTC.

The chain employs TRBV7-9 and TRBJ1-4; D unresolved. The CDR3 is 12 residues long. The germline V and J ends were trimmed by 1 base and 5 bases, with 2 bases remaining between them. Germline assignment: CDR1 SEHNR and CDR2 FQNEAQ (reference sequence). CDR3 sequence (DNA): TGTGCCAGCAGCTTAGTAAATGAAAAACTGTTTTTT. Residues: CASSLVNEKLFF.

For the CDR3, the DNA is TGTGCCAGCAGTTACTCGCCCGGGTCTAGATGGTCTCAGTACTTC. This gives the protein CASSYSPGSRWSQYF. The genes are TRBV6-5 and TRBJ2-5; D is uncertain. The ends were cut back, 0 bases at V and 11 bases at J, with 19 bases in the middle. The CDR3 covers 15 residues. Per germline, CDR1 MNHEY and CDR2 SVGAGI.

This clone showed up just a few times. The identical CDR3 is also encoded by other nucleotide sequences in the sample. The V and J genes are TRBV5-1 and TRBJ2-7, with 8 bases fitting TRBD1. The CDR3 is 13 amino acids. CDR1 and CDR2 from the germline V gene are SGHRS and YFSETQ. V gave up 0 bases and J gave up 6 bases; unmatched junction bases: 2. CDR3 sequence (DNA): TGCGCCAGCAGCTTGGGACAGGGGCGCGAGCAGTACTTC. It yields the protein CASSLGQGREQYF.

The chain has TRBV13 and TRBJ1-1; no definite D call. CDR3 length: 12 residues. Deletions cut 5 bases from V and 8 bases from J, with 12 bases between. The germline gives CDR1 PRHDT, CDR2 FYEKMQ (reference sequence). The CDR3 here is CASSLERNEAFF. The CDR3 coding sequence is TGTGCCAGCAGCCTCGAGAGGAACGAAGCTTTCTTT.

The gene calls are TRBV13 and TRBJ2-7, with 9 bases identical to TRBD1. V dropped 2 bases and J dropped 2; count of bases not matched to a gene: 1. Germline V gene data show CDR1 as PRHDT and CDR2 as FYEKMQ (reference sequence). CDR3 length: 14 amino acids. The CDR3 DNA follows: TGTGCCAGCAGCTTATGGGACAGGGCCTACGAGCAGTACTTC. It translates to CASSLWDRAYEQYF.